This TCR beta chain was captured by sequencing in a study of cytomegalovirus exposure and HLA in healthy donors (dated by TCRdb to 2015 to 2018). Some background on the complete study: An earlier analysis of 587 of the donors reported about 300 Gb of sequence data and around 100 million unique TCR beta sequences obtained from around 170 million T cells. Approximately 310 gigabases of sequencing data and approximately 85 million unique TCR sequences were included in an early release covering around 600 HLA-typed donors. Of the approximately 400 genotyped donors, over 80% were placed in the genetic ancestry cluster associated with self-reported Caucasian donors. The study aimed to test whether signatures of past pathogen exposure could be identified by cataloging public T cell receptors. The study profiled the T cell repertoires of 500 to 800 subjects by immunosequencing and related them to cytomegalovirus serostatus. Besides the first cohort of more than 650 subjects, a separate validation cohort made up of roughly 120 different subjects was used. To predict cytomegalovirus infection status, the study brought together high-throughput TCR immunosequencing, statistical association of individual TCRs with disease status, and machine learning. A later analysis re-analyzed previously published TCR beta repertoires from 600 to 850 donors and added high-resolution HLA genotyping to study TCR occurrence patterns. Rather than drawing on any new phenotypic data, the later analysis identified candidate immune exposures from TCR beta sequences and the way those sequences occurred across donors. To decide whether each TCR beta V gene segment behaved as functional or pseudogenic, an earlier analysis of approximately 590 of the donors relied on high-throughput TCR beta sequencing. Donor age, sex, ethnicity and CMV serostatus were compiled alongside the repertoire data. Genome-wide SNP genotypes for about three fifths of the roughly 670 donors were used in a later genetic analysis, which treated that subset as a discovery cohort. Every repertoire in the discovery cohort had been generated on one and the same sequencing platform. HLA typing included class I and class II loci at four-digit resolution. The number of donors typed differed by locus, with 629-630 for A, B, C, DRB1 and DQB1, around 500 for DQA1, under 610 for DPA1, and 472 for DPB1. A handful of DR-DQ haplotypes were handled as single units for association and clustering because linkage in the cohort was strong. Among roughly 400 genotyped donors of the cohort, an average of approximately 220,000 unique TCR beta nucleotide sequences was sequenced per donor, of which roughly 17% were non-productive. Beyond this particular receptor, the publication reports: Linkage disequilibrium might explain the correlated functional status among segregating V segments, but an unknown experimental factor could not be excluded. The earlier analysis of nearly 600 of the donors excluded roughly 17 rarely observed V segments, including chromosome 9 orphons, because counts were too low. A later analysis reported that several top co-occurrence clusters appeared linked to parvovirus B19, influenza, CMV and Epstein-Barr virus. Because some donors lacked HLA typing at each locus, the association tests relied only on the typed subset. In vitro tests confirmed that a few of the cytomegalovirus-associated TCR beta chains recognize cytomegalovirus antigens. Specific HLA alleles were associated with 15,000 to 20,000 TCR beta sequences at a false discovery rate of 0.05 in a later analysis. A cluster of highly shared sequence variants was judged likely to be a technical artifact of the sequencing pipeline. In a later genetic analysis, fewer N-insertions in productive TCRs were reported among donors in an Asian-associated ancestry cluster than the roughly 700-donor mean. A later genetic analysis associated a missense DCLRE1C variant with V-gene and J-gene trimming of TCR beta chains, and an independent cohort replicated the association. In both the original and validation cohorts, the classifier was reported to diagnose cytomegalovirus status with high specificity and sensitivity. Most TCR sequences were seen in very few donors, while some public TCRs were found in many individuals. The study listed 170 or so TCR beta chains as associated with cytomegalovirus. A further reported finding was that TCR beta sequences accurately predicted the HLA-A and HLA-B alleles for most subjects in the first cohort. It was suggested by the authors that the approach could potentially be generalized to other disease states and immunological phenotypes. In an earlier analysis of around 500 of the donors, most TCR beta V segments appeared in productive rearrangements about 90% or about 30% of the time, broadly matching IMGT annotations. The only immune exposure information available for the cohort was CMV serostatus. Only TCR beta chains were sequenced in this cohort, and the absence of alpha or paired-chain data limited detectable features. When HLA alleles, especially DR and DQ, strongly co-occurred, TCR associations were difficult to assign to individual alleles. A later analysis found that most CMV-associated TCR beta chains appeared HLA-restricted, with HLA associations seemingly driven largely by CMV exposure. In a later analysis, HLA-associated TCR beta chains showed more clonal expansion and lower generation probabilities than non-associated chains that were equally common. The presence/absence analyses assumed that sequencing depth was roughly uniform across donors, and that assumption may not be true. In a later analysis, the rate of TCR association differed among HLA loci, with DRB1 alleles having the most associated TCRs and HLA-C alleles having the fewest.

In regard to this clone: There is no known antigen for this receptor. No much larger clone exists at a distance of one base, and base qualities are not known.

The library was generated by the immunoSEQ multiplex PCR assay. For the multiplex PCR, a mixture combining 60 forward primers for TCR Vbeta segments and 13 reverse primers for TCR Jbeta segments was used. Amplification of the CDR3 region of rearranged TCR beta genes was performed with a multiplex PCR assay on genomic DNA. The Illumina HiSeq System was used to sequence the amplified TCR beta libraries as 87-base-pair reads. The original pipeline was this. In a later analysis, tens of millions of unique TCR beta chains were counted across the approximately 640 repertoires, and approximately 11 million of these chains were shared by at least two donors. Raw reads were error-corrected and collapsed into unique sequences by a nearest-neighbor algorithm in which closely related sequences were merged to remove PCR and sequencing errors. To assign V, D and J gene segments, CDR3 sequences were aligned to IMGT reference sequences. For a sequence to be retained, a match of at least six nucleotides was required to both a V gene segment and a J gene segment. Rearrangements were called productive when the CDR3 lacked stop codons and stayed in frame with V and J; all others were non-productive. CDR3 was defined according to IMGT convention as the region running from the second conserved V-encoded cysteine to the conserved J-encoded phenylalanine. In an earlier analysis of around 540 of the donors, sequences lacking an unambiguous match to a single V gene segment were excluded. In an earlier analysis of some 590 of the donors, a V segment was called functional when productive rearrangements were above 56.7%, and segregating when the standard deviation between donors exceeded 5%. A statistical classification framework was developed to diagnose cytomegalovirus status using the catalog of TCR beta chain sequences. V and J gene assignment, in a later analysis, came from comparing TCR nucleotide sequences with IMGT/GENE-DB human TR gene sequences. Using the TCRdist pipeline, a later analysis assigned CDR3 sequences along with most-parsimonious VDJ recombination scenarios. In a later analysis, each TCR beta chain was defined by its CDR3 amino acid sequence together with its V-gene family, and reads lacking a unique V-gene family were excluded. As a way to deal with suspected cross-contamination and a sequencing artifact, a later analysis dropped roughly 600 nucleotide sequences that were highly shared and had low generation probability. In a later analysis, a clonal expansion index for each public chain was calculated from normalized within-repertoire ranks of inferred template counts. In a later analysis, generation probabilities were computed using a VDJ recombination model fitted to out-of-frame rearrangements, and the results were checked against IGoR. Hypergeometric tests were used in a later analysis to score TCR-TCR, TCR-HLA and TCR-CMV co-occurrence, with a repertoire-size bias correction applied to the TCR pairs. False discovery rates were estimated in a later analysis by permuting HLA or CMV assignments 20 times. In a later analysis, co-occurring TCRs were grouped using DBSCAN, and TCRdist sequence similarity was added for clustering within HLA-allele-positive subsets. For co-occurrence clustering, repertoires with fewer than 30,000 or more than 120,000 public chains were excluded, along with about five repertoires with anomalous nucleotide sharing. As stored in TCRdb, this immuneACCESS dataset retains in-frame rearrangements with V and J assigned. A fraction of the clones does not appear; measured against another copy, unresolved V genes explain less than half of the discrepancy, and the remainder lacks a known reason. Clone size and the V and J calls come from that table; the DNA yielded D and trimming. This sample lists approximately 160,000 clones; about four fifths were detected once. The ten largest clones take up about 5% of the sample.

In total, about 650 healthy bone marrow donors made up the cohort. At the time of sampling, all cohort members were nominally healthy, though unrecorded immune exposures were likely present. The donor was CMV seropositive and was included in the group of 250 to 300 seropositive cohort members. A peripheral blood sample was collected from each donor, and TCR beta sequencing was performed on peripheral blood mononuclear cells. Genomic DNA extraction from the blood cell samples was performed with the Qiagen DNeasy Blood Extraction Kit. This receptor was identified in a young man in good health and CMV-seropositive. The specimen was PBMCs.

The DNA sequence is as follows: TGTGCCAGCACTCGACAGGGCTCTACCGGGGAGCTGTTTTTT. The translation is CASTRQGSTGELFF. The chain uses TRBV27 and TRBJ2-2, with 7 central nucleotides matching TRBD1. The germline V and J ends show losses of 7 bases and 5 bases respectively, and no gene match explains 7 bases of the junction. Based on the germline V gene (reference sequence), the CDR1 and CDR2 sequences are MNHEY and SMNVEV. The CDR3 measures 14 amino acids from cysteine to phenylalanine. Of all the DNA, just the CDR3 is kept, 42 bases in frame from base 1.